What follows is one T cell receptor beta chain and its context. This clone was observed a handful of times. Its antigen is still unknown. No clone much larger than this one lies a single base away; base qualities are absent. The data belong to a study of control samples from healthy donors and cancer patients (dated by TCRdb to 2020 to 2022). CDR1 and CDR2 are read off the germline V gene as LGHNA and YSLEER. Trimming accounts for 4 bases at V and 3 bases at J, while the number of junction bases matched to no gene is 8. The CDR3 runs 16 amino acids, cysteine and phenylalanine included. CDR3 DNA only is kept here, 48 bases in frame from base 1. The library was produced with the immunoSEQ multiplex PCR assay. The table was pulled from immuneACCESS by TCRdb, which kept in-frame rearrangements only. Such tables lose some clones; where checked, under half of the loss comes from unresolved V genes, and the rest has no known cause. The sample has 350,000 to 450,000 clones on record, 90% of them singletons. The top ten clones comprise 5.5% to 8% of the sample.

Specimen: PBMCs. The chain uses TRBV4-3 and TRBJ2-2, with 7 central nucleotides matching TRBD1. This TCR came from a man in his forties with head and neck cancer. The sequenced DNA is TGCGCCAGCAGCCCAAGACAGGGTCCGCACACCGGGGAGCTGTTTTTT. Translation gives CASSPRQGPHTGELFF.